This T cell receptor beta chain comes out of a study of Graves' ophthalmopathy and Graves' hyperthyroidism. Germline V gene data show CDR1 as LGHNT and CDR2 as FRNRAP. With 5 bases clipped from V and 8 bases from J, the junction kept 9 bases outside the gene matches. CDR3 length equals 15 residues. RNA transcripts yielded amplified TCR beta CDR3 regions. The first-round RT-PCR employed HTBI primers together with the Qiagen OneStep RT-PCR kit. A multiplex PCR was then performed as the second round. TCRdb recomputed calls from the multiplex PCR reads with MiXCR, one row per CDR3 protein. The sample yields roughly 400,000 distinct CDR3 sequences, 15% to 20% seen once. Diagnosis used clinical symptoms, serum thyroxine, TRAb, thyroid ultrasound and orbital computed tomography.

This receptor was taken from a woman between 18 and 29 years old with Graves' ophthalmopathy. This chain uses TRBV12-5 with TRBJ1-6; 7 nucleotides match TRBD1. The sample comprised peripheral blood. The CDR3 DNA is TGTGCTAGTGGTACGCTGGGGACAGCGCATTCACCCCTCCACTTT. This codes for CASGTLGTAHSPLHF.